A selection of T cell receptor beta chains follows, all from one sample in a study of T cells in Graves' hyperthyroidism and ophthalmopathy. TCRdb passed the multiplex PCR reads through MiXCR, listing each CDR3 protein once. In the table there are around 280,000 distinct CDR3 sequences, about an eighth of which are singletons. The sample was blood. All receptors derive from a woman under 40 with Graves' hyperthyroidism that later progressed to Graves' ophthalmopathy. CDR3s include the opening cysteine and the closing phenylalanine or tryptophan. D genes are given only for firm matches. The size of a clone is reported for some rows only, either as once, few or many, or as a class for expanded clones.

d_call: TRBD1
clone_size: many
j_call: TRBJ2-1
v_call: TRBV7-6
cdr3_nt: TGTGCCAGCAGCAAAGGACAGGCTGGATGGGAGCAGTTCTTC
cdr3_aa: CASSKGQAGWEQFF

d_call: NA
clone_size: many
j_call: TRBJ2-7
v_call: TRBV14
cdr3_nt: TGTGCCAGCAGCCCCCCGAATGAGGCCGAGCAGTACTTC
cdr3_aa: CASSPPNEAEQYF

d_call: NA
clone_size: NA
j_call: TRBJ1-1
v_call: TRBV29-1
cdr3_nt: TGCAGCGTTGAGGCAGGACGCAACACTGAAGCTTTCTTT
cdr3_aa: CSVEAGRNTEAFF

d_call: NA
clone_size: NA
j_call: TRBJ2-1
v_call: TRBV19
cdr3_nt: TGTGCCAGTAGTATAGAGGGGGGCAATGAGCAGTTCTTC
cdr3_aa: CASSIEGGNEQFF

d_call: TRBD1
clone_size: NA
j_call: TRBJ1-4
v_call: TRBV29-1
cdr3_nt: TGCAGCGTCGCAGGGGGCCGGGAAAAACTGTTTTTT
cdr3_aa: CSVAGGREKLFF

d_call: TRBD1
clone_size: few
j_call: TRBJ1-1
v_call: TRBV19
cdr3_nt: TGTGCCAGTTACAGGGGAATCACTGAAGCTTTCTTT
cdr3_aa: CASYRGITEAFF

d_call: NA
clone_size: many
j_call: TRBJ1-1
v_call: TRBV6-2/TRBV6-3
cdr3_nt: TGTGCCAGCAGTTACTCGACAGGTCGAACTGAAGCTTTCTTT
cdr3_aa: CASSYSTGRTEAFF

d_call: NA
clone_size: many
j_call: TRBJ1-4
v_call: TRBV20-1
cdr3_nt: TGCAGTGCTTCTCTCGGGCAGGATGAAAAACTGTTTTTT
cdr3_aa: CSASLGQDEKLFF

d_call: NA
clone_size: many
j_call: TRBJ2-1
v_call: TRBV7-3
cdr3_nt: TGTGCCAGCAGCACCCACAGAGAAGACAATGAGCAGTTCTTC
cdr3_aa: CASSTHREDNEQFF

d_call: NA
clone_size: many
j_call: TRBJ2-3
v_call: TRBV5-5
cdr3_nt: TGTGCCAGCGGATTAAGGTGGTCCGCGACAGATACGCAGTATTTT
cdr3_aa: CASGLRWSATDTQYF

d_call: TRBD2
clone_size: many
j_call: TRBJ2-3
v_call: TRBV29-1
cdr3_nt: TGCAGCGGAAGGACTAGCGGGAGATTTGATACGCAGTATTTT
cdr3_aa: CSGRTSGRFDTQYF

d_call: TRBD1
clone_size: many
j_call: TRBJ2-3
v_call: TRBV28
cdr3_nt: TGTGCCAGCAGCACACCGGGACAGGGAACACAGGGTACGCAGTATTTT
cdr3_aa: CASSTPGQGTQGTQYF

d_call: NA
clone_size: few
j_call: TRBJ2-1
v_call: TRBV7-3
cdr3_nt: TGTGCCAGCAGCTTGACCGGGACAAACAATGAGCAGTTCTTC
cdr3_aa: CASSLTGTNNEQFF

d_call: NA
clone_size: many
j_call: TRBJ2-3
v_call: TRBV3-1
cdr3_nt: TGTGCCAGCGGCCCAATCCCCCCGGGTACGCAGTATTTT
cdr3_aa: CASGPIPPGTQYF

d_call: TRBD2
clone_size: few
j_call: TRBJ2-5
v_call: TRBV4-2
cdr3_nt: TGTGCCAGCAGCCTATGGACTAGTCCTCCCGGGGAGACCCAGTACTTC
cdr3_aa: CASSLWTSPPGETQYF